These T cell receptor beta chains were read from a single sample in a study of a mutant IDH1 vaccine in newly diagnosed glioma. This table comes from immunoSEQ multiplex PCR, and its TCRdb copy is limited to in-frame clones, with some not included. The repertoire includes approximately 11,000 clones, more than 70% of them detected once, and around 5.3% sits in the top ten. These receptors lack a known antigen. This sample comprised PBMCs, obtained from a glioma patient whose treatment included an IDH1 peptide vaccine. Receptor source: a woman aged 40 to 50 with glioma. Some clones in this sample may be carry-over from other donors' samples. Each CDR3 is given with its conserved first and last residue. D genes are given only for firm matches. The size of a clone is reported for some rows only, either as once, few or many, or as a class for expanded clones.

size | D | J | V | DNA | CDR3
medium-sized | TRBD1 | TRBJ2-7 | TRBV28 | TGTGCCAGCAGTCCCTGGCCCGGGACAGGCCTCTACGAGCAGTACTTC | CASSPWPGTGLYEQYF
- | - | TRBJ1-2 | TRBV19 | TGTGCCAGTAGTGGAGAGGTAGGCCAATCAGCTAACTATGGCTACACCTTC | CASSGEVGQSANYGYTF
- | - | TRBJ1-2 | TRBV2 | TGTGCCAGCAGTGAGGTAACAGACTCATATGGCTACACCTTC | CASSEVTDSYGYTF
- | TRBD2 | TRBJ2-5 | TRBV2 | TGTGCCAGCAGTGAAATCCAGCGGGGGGGGCTGGAGACCCAGTACTTC | CASSEIQRGGLETQYF
- | TRBD1 | TRBJ1-6 | TRBV6-5 | TGTGCCAGCAGTACGCAGGGGGCGGGAAATTCACCCCTCCACTTT | CASSTQGAGNSPLHF
- | TRBD1 | TRBJ1-1 | TRBV28 | TGTGCCAGCAGTTCCGGACAGGGGGGCACTGAAGCTTTCTTT | CASSSGQGGTEAFF
- | TRBD2 | TRBJ2-5 | TRBV30 | TGTGCCTGGAGTGGGGTAGTCCCACTAGCGGGGGATACTCTGTACCAAGAGACCCAGTACTTC | CAWSGVVPLAGDTLYQETQYF
- | - | TRBJ1-1 | TRBV28 | TGTGCCAGCAACACCCTAGAGGTGAACACTGAAGCTTTCTTT | CASNTLEVNTEAFF
- | TRBD1 | TRBJ1-1 | TRBV27 | TGTGCCAGCAGTCCGGGGACAGATCTCAACACTGAAGCTTTCTTT | CASSPGTDLNTEAFF
- | TRBD1 | TRBJ2-7 | TRBV5-1 | TGCGCCAGCAGCCGACAGCCGACAGGGGGCGCTCAGGAGCAGTACTTC | CASSRQPTGGAQEQYF
- | - | TRBJ2-7 | TRBV5-8 | TGTGCCAGCGTACAGGGACTTGCGCTCCCCTACGAGCAGTACTTC | CASVQGLALPYEQYF
- | TRBD2 | TRBJ2-1 | TRBV7-9 | TGTGCCGGGGAGCTAGCGGGAGTCAATGAGCAGTTCTTC | CAGELAGVNEQFF
- | - | TRBJ2-7 | TRBV7-9 | TGTGCCAGCAGCTCCCTTTACGAGCAGTACTTC | CASSSLYEQYF
- | - | TRBJ1-2 | TRBV4-1 | TGCGCCAGCAGCCAACCCTTATGGAGGGGATACGGCTACACCTTC | CASSQPLWRGYGYTF
- | TRBD1 | TRBJ2-3 | TRBV30 | TGTGCCTGGGATTTGACAGGGGGGGGCACAGATACGCAGTATTTT | CAWDLTGGGTDTQYF
- | - | TRBJ1-2 | TRBV6-5 | TGTGCCAGCTCCCCGACAGCGAACTATGGCTACACCTTC | CASSPTANYGYTF
- | - | TRBJ2-3 | TRBV29-1 | TGCAGCGTTGAAGGGGAAGAGGGAGATACGCAGTATTTT | CSVEGEEGDTQYF
- | - | TRBJ2-5 | TRBV4-1 | TGCGCCAGCAGCCAAGATCGAGGCTCAGAGACCCAGTACTTC | CASSQDRGSETQYF
- | - | TRBJ1-1 | TRBV28 | TGTGCCAGCAGTTCGTGGAACACTGAAGCTTTCTTT | CASSSWNTEAFF
once | TRBD2 | TRBJ2-3 | TRBV28 | TGTGCCAGCAGTTTAAGTGGGCTAGCGGGAGGGCCTCGGGATACGCAGTATTTT | CASSLSGLAGGPRDTQYF
- | - | TRBJ2-7 | TRBV5-5 | TGTGCCAGCACCTTGGAGTGGGACACTAGCACCTACGAGCAGTACTTC | CASTLEWDTSTYEQYF
- | - | TRBJ2-7 | TRBV30 | TGTGCCTGGAGTGTATCAGTCTACGAGCAGTACTTC | CAWSVSVYEQYF
- | - | TRBJ1-1 | TRBV2 | TGTGCCAGGACACGCGGACAGAACACTGAAGCTTTCTTT | CARTRGQNTEAFF
- | - | TRBJ1-2 | TRBV28 | TGTGCCAGCACCAACAGGAATAACTATGGCTACACCTTC | CASTNRNNYGYTF
few | - | TRBJ2-3 | TRBV7-9 | TGTGCCAGCAGCTTAGAAGGGGCCCAGGTGGCAGATACGCAGTATTTT | CASSLEGAQVADTQYF
once | TRBD1 | TRBJ1-1 | TRBV6-1 | TGTGCCAGCAGTGCCGGGACAGTCCCTGGTGCTGAAGCTTTCTTT | CASSAGTVPGAEAFF
once | TRBD1 | TRBJ1-5 | TRBV29-1 | TGCAGCGTGACGGACAGGGCCAATCAGCCCCAGCATTTT | CSVTDRANQPQHF
- | - | TRBJ1-1 | TRBV29-1 | TGCAGCGTCCAAGGGGCCGGGAGCACTGAAGCTTTCTTT | CSVQGAGSTEAFF
few | TRBD1 | TRBJ1-2 | TRBV15 | TGTGCCACCAGCAGACCAACGACAGGGAACTATGGCTACACCTTC | CATSRPTTGNYGYTF
- | - | TRBJ2-7 | TRBV28 | TGTGCCAGCAGTCCCACCGGGACACTCTACGAGCAGTACTTC | CASSPTGTLYEQYF
- | - | TRBJ2-2 | TRBV2 | TGTGCCAGCAGGAACCGACTATTCACCGGGGAGCTGTTTTTT | CASRNRLFTGELFF